These 14 T cell receptor beta chains originate from one sample sequenced in a study of post-analysis software for immune sequencing data. General observations from the study: There were five TRBV segments more frequent in patients than controls, and TRBV5-6, TRBV5-1 and TRBV20-1 were among them.

Presence of unique molecular identifiers characterized the TCR beta cDNA libraries. TCRdb re-called the PCR reads through MiXCR, storing one row per CDR3 protein. In the table there are hundreds of thousands of distinct CDR3 sequences, around 64% of which are singletons. For these receptors, no antigen is known. Sequenced sample: blood. The receptors were gathered from a girl aged 2 to 9 with multiple sclerosis.

This chain joins TRBV11-2 and TRBJ2-1; the D is unclear. V was trimmed by 5 bases and J by 0 bases, leaving 14 bases between them. Germline values: CDR1 SGHAT, CDR2 FQNNGV. The CDR3 is made up of 16 amino acids. The CDR3 nucleotides read TGTGCCAGCAGCCTTACTCGGCGGAGCTCCTACAATGAGCAGTTCTTC. Translating it yields CASSLTRRSSYNEQFF.

This chain joins TRBV6-2 or TRBV6-3 and TRBJ1-2; D is perhaps TRBD1 (6 bases). The V and J ends lost 1 base and 5 bases respectively, with 23 bases between them. The CDR3 totals 18 residues. Germline V gene data show CDR1 as MNHEY and CDR2 as SVGEGT. The CDR3 DNA reads as TGTGCCAGCAGTTACTGGGCTTGGACAGCAAGTACGACTTATGGCTACACCTTC. It encodes CASSYWAWTASTTYGYTF.

The genes are TRBV4-1 and TRBJ2-4, with TRBD1 as a possible D gene (5 bases). The J call is doubtful: the DNA matches TRBJ2-7 better. There are 16 residues in the CDR3. Looked up from germline, CDR1 is MGHRA and CDR2 is YSYEKL. The CDR3 DNA sequence: TGCGCCAGCAGCCAAGGTAGAGGACAACTCCTCCACGAGCAGTACTTC. It translates to CASSQGRGQLLHEQYF.

The chain couples TRBV12-3 or TRBV12-4 to TRBJ1-1; D possibly corresponds to TRBD1 (5 bases). This CDR3 is built from 16 residues. Trimming removed 1 base from V and 2 bases from J, with 14 bases in between. CDR3 residues: CASSLGLQGFNTEAFF. In DNA form, the CDR3 reads TGTGCCAGCAGTTTAGGACTTCAGGGTTTCAACACTGAAGCTTTCTTT.

This clonotype was seen a handful of times. The chain carries TRBV20-1 and TRBJ1-1, with 7 bases identical to TRBD1. This CDR3 has 14 amino acids. Germline V gives CDR1 DFQATT, CDR2 SNEGSKA (reference sequence). With V trimmed by 8 bases and J by 3 bases, 12 bases remained unmatched. The CDR3 reads CSPRGRGRDTEAFF. CDR3 coding DNA: TGCAGTCCCCGGGGCAGGGGGAGGGACACTGAAGCTTTCTTT.

The V call is TRBV3-1, the J call TRBJ2-1, with 7 nucleotides matching TRBD2. Germline CDR1 LGHDT, CDR2 YNNKEL (reference sequence). The CDR3 is 15 amino acids. The V and J ends lost 2 bases and 8 bases, in that order; junction bases with no gene match: 9. CDR3 sequence: CASSQPGGGVDEQFF. Here the CDR3 DNA reads TGTGCCAGCAGCCAACCTGGGGGAGGGGTCGATGAGCAGTTCTTC.

This clonotype showed up just a few times. The rearrangement links TRBV12-3 or TRBV12-4 to TRBJ1-5; unclear D gene. The CDR3 length is 12 residues. Trimming stripped 2 bases from V and 7 bases from J, with 6 bases between. The CDR3 loop reads CASSLQEQPQHF. The DNA for the CDR3 is TGTGCCAGCAGTTTACAGGAGCAGCCCCAGCATTTT.

This sequence joins TRBV6-5 and TRBJ2-1; D not resolved. The CDR3 has 12 residues. The germline gives CDR1 MNHEY, CDR2 SVGAGI. V shed 4 bases and J shed 8 bases, with 9 bases lying between them. The CDR3 DNA reads TGTGCCAGCAGTTCTGAGATCGATGAGCAGTTCTTC. Translating it yields CASSSEIDEQFF.

The CDR3 is CSAAPSPGTGVATEAFF. The CDR3 DNA reads TGCAGTGCTGCTCCTTCCCCCGGGACAGGGGTGGCCACTGAAGCTTTCTTT. The chain couples TRBV20-1 to TRBJ1-1, with 10 bases fitting TRBD1. CDR1 and CDR2 (germline): DFQATT, SNEGSKA (reference sequence). V was pared by 5 bases and J by 4 bases, with 16 bases of the junction left unmatched. The CDR3 runs 17 residues.

The CDR3 bases are TGCGCCAGCAGCTTTCCGACTAGCGGCTACACAGATACGCAGTATTTT. This sequence encodes CASSFPTSGYTDTQYF. This chain connects TRBV5-1 to TRBJ2-3, with TRBD2 matching 9 bases. The CDR3 covers 16 residues. Germline CDR1 and CDR2: SGHRS and YFSETQ. J lost 2 bases, V lost 2 bases, and 6 bases had no gene match.

The rearrangement joins TRBV20-1 to TRBJ2-1; 8 bases fit TRBD2. This CDR3 is 15 amino acids long. CDR1 is DFQATT and CDR2 is SNEGSKA in the germline V gene (reference sequence). V lost 1 base and J lost 6; bases outside the gene matches: 8. The DNA for the CDR3 is TGCAGTGCTAGAGGCCCTAGCGGGCGGGTCAATGAGCAGTTCTTC. It specifies CSARGPSGRVNEQFF.

This sequence joins TRBV7-9 and TRBJ2-1; possibly TRBD2 for D (6 bases). Trimming stripped 5 bases from V and 6 bases from J, with 14 bases between. Germline loops: CDR1 SEHNR, CDR2 FQNEAQ (reference sequence). The CDR3 is 14 residues long. The CDR3 bases are TGTGCCAGCAGCGGAAGGGACTTCGGCAATGAGCAGTTCTTC. It codes for CASSGRDFGNEQFF.

The genes are TRBV12-3 or TRBV12-4 and TRBJ2-3, with a possible D match to TRBD1 (6 bases). The V and J ends lost 7 bases and 0 bases respectively, with 14 bases between them. The CDR3 is 15 residues long. The CDR3 here is CASTARGQSTDTQYF. CDR3 DNA: TGTGCCAGCACAGCCAGGGGCCAGAGCACAGATACGCAGTATTTT.

This chain uses TRBV6-6 with TRBJ2-7; 9 nucleotides agree with TRBD2. The last part of the DNA fits TRBJ2-5 better; the J call may be wrong. This CDR3 has 16 residues. Looked up from germline, CDR1 is MNHNY and CDR2 is SVGAGI (reference sequence). The CDR3 spells CASSLEGGSGRETQYF. CDR3 sequence (DNA): TGTGCCAGCAGTCTAGAGGGTGGTAGCGGGAGAGAGACCCAGTACTTC.